This T cell receptor beta chain was sequenced for a study of CD8 T cells in ankylosing spondylitis. Using its own MiXCR run on the 5' RACE reads, TCRdb lists one record per CDR3 protein. The table includes under 200,000 distinct CDR3 sequences, roughly 10% detected once. The study's findings and limits: There was a TCR beta motif, made of several highly homologous variants, that appeared characteristic of ankylosing spondylitis blood.

A remark on this clonotype: Its antigen is undetermined.

V gave up 6 bases and J gave up 5 bases, with 13 bases separating them. The CDR3 is 13 amino acids. The sample was blood, either unsorted or a sorted T cell fraction (not recorded which). The V call is TRBV12-3 or TRBV12-4, the J call TRBJ2-5, with a weak D call TRBD2 (5 bases). The receptor comes from a female donor with ankylosing spondylitis or in good health (not recorded which). CDR3 DNA: TGTGCCAGCAGCCATCAGGAGGAGGAGACCCAGTACTTC. It is translated as CASSHQEEETQYF.